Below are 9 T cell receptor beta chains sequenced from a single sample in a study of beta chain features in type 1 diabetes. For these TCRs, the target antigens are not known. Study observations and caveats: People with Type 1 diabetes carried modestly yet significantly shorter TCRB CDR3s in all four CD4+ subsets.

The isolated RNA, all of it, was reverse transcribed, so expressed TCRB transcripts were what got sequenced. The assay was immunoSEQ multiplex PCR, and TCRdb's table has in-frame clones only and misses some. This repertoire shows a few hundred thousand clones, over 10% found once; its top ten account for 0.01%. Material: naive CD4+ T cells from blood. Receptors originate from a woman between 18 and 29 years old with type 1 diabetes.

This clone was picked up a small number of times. The CDR3 spells CASSMWRDHYPYNEQFF. The CDR3, as DNA: TGTGCCAGCTCCATGTGGCGGGACCATTACCCCTACAATGAGCAGTTCTTC. The chain recombines TRBV28 with TRBJ2-1; tentative D call: TRBD2 (6 bases). The V end was cut by 8 bases, the J end by 2 bases, with 22 bases between. CDR1 is MDHEN, CDR2 SYDVKM, per germline. The length of the CDR3 is 17 residues.

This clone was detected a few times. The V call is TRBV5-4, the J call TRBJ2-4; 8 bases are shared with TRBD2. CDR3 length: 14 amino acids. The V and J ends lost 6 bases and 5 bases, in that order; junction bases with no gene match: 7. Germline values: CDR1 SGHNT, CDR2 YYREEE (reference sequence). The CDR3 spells CASTPTSGQNIQYF. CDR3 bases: TGTGCCAGCACCCCCACTAGCGGACAAAACATTCAGTACTTC.

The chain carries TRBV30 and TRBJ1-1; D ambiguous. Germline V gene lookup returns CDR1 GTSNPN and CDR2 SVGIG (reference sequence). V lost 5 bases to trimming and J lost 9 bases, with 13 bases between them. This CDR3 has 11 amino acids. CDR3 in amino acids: CAWRDPGKAFF. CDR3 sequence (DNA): TGTGCCTGGCGAGACCCGGGTAAAGCTTTCTTT.

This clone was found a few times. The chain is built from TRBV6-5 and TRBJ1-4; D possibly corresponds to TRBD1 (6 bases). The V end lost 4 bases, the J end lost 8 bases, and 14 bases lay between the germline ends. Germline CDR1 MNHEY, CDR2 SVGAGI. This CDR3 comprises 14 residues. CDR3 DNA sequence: TGTGCCAGCAGTTTGAGGTACAGGGTCGAAAAACTGTTTTTT. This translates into CASSLRYRVEKLFF.

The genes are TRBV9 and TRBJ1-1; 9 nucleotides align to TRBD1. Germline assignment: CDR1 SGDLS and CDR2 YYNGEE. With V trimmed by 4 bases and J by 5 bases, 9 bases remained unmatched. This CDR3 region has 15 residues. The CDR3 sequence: CASSSGQGSRTEAFF. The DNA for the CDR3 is TGTGCCAGCAGCTCGGGACAGGGTTCGAGAACTGAAGCTTTCTTT. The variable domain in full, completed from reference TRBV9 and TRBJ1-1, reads DSGVTQTPKHLITATGQRVTLRCSPRSGDLSVYWYQQSLDQGLQFLIQYYNGEERAKGNILERFSAQQFPDLHSELNLSSLELGDSALYFCASSSGQGSRTEAFFGQGTRLTVV.

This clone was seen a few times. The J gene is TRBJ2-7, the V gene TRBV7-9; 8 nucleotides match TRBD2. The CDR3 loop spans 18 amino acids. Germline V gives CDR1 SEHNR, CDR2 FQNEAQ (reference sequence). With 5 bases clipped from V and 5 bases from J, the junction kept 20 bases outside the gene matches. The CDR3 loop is CASSPPRGGLAGSDEQYF. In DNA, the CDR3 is TGTGCCAGCAGCCCTCCTCGGGGTGGTTTAGCGGGATCAGACGAGCAGTACTTC.

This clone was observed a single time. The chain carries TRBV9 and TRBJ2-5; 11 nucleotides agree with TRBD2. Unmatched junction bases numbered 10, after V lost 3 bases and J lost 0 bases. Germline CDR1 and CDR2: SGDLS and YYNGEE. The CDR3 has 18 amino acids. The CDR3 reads CASSATGASGRYQETQYF. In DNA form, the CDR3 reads TGTGCCAGCAGCGCCACCGGGGCTAGCGGGAGGTACCAAGAGACCCAGTACTTC. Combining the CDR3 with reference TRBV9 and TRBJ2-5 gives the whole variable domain DSGVTQTPKHLITATGQRVTLRCSPRSGDLSVYWYQQSLDQGLQFLIQYYNGEERAKGNILERFSAQQFPDLHSELNLSSLELGDSALYFCASSATGASGRYQETQYFGPGTRLLVL.

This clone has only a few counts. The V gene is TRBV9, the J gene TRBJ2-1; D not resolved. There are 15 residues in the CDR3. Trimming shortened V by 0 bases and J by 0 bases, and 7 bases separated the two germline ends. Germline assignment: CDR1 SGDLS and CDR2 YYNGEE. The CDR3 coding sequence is TGTGCCAGCAGCGTAGATTCAGACTCCTACAATGAGCAGTTCTTC. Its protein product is CASSVDSDSYNEQFF.

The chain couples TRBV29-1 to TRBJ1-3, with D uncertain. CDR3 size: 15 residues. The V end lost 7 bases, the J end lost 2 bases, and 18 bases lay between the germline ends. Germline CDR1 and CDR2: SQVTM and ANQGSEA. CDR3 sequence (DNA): TGCAGCGCCAACGGACGGGGAACAGCTGGAAACACCATATATTTT. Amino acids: CSANGRGTAGNTIYF.